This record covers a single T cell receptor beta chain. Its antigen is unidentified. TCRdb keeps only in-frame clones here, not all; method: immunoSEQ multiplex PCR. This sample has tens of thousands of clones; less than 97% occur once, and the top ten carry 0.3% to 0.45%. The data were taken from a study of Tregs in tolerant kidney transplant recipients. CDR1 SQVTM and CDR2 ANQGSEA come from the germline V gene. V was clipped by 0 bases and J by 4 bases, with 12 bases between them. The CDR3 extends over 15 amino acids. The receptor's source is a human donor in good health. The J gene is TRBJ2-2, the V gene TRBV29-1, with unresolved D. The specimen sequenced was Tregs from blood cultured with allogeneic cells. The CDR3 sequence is CSVEDAPGSTGELFF. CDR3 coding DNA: TGCAGCGTTGAAGACGCACCTGGTAGCACCGGGGAGCTGTTTTTT.